Presented here are 24 T cell receptor beta chains from one specimen sequenced in a study of CD8+CD57+ T cells in acquired aplastic anemia. Genomic DNA provided the template from which TCR beta VDJ and CDR3 profiles were obtained. TCRdb re-called the reads through MiXCR, storing one row per CDR3 protein. Of roughly 150,000 distinct CDR3 sequences listed, 35% to 55% were seen once; the top ten hold 0.9% to 1.2%. Sequenced sample: sorted CD4+, CD8+, or CD8+CD57+ T cells (not recorded which) from PBMCs. The receptors derive from a human donor in good health.

V usage is TRBV29-1 and J usage is TRBJ2-2; D may be TRBD1 or TRBD2 (8 bases each). This CDR3 comprises 16 residues. Germline-derived CDR1 and CDR2 are SQVTM and ANQGSEA. The ends were cut back, 6 bases at V and 4 bases at J, with 21 bases in the middle. CDR3 loop: CSVGQGAGAVTGELFF. The CDR3 DNA follows: TGCAGCGTCGGACAGGGAGCGGGGGCCGTCACCGGGGAGCTGTTTTTT.

As regards this clonotype: The conserved phenylalanine or tryptophan is not found at the CDR3 terminus, so this likely reflects a read error. V gene TRBV12-5 combines with J gene TRBJ2-1; TRBD2 matches 10 bases. Looked up from germline, CDR1 is LGHNT and CDR2 is FRNRAP. V gave up 4 bases and J gave up 3 bases; unmatched junction bases: 6. This CDR3 comprises 16 residues. The CDR3 nucleotides read TGTGCTAGTGGTTCCCAACGGACTAGCGGCTACAATGAGCAGTTCTCC. Amino acid sequence: CASGSQRTSGYNEQFS.

V and J are TRBV10-2 and TRBJ2-7; 10 bases agree with TRBD1. V was clipped by 1 base and J by 4 bases; unmatched bases: 7. Germline V gives CDR1 WSHSY, CDR2 SAAADI. The CDR3 consists of 16 residues. The CDR3 is CASSELGQGKGYEQYF. CDR3 coding DNA: TGCGCCAGCAGTGAGTTGGGACAGGGGAAGGGGTACGAGCAGTACTTC.

This clonotype was seen many times. The genes are TRBV5-1 and TRBJ2-3; D gene uncertain. The CDR3 extends over 14 amino acids. CDR1 and CDR2 (germline): SGHRS, YFSETQ. The germline V and J ends were trimmed by 1 base and 0 bases, with 6 bases remaining between them. CDR3 amino acids: CASSLLASTDTQYF. The CDR3 region has the DNA TGCGCCAGCAGCTTGTTGGCTAGCACAGATACGCAGTATTTT.

This chain links TRBV7-9 with TRBJ2-1; a possible D gene is TRBD2 (6 bases). V shed 4 bases and J shed 8 bases, with 9 bases lying between them. This CDR3 has 12 amino acids. Germline V gives CDR1 SEHNR, CDR2 FQNEAQ (reference sequence). This CDR3 is CASSSQRDEQFF. Here the CDR3 DNA reads TGTGCCAGCAGCTCCCAGCGGGATGAGCAGTTCTTC.

The CDR3 DNA is TGTGCCACCAGTGACCGTAGACAGGGGGACGCCCAGTACTTC. It yields the protein CATSDRRQGDAQYF. The chain links TRBV24-1 to TRBJ2-5; 9 nucleotides agree with TRBD1. There are 14 residues in the CDR3. Germline lookup yields CDR1 KGHDR and CDR2 SFDVKD. The junction had 8 bases not matched to a gene; V was cut back by 4 bases and J by 9 bases.

There are many counts of this clonotype. The rearrangement links TRBV2 to TRBJ1-1; D not resolved. Germline loops: CDR1 SNHLY, CDR2 FYNNEI. The CDR3 totals 15 residues. Trimming removed 6 bases at V and 3 bases at J, with 17 bases between. The CDR3 here is CASRVLNLRDTEAFF. The CDR3 DNA reads as TGTGCCAGCAGGGTCTTAAACCTAAGGGACACTGAAGCTTTCTTT.

This clonotype was picked up many times. This chain uses TRBV6-5 with TRBJ1-1; D is undetermined. The CDR3 is 14 residues long. V lost 4 bases to trimming and J lost 0 bases, with 9 bases between them. Germline CDR1 and CDR2: MNHEY and SVGAGI. CDR3 coding DNA: TGTGCCAGCAGTTCGCGTACCTTGAACACTGAAGCTTTCTTT. This translates into CASSSRTLNTEAFF.

This clonotype was seen at least ten times. V is TRBV20-1 and J is TRBJ2-7; TRBD1 might be the D (6 bases). The germline CDR1 and CDR2 sequences are DFQATT and SNEGSKA (reference sequence). V lost 0 bases to trimming and J lost 2 bases, with 14 bases between them. The CDR3 has 15 amino acids. The CDR3 DNA reads TGCAGTGCTAGAGATTGGGGGCCAGGGCCCTACGAGCAGTACTTC. Its protein is CSARDWGPGPYEQYF.

This clonotype was counted a few times. The genes are TRBV6-5 and TRBJ1-1; D is uncertain. Trimming took off 2 bases at V and 1 base at J, with 14 bases between the two ends. CDR1 is MNHEY, CDR2 SVGAGI, per germline. The CDR3 has 16 residues. The CDR3 DNA is TGTGCCAGCAGTTACGCCTTTGGAGGGTCGAACACTGAAGCTTTCTTT. Its translation: CASSYAFGGSNTEAFF.

V and J are TRBV7-8 and TRBJ2-7; TRBD1 might be the D (5 bases). V was pared by 1 base and J by 2 bases, with 12 bases between. The CDR3 extends over 15 amino acids. Germline V CDR1 and CDR2: SGHVS, FQNEAQ. This CDR3 reads CASSLGQYRAYEQYF. Written as DNA, the CDR3 is TGTGCCAGCAGCTTAGGACAGTATCGAGCCTACGAGCAGTACTTC. Full variable domain (remainder filled in from reference TRBV7-8 and TRBJ2-7): GAGVSQSPRYKVAKRGQDVALRCDPISGHVSLFWYQQALGQGPEFLTYFQNEAQLDKSGLPSDRFFAERPEGSVSTLKIQRTQQEDSAVYLCASSLGQYRAYEQYFGPGTRLTVT.

The V and J genes are TRBV7-7 and TRBJ2-5, with D uncertain. Trimming took off 5 bases at V and 5 bases at J, with 9 bases between the two ends. CDR1 is SSHAT and CDR2 is FNYEAQ in the germline V gene (reference sequence). This CDR3 is 12 amino acids long. The CDR3 loop is CASSSDGETQYF. The CDR3 DNA sequence: TGTGCCAGCAGCAGCGATGGGGAGACCCAGTACTTC.

The V call is TRBV5-1, the J call TRBJ2-1; D gene ambiguous. V was cut by 5 bases and J by 8 bases, with 8 bases left in between. The CDR3 spans 11 residues. Germline lookup yields CDR1 SGHRS and CDR2 YFSETQ. CDR3 protein: CASRAAHEQFF. The CDR3 DNA follows: TGCGCCAGCAGGGCGGCCCATGAGCAGTTCTTC.

The chain combines TRBV20-1 with TRBJ2-3; D is possibly TRBD2 (5 bases). This CDR3 is built from 12 residues. Germline CDR1 is DFQATT and CDR2 is SNEGSKA (reference sequence). CDR3 sequence: CRASGGTDTQYF. CDR3 nucleotides: TGCAGGGCATCCGGGGGCACAGATACGCAGTATTTT.

This clonotype was seen repeatedly, ten times or more. The V and J genes are TRBV5-4 and TRBJ2-1; weak D call: TRBD1 (6 bases). The germline gives CDR1 SGHNT, CDR2 YYREEE (reference sequence). V dropped 2 bases and J dropped 10 bases, with 19 bases sitting between them. The CDR3 length is 15 residues. CDR3 amino acids: CASSLGTTGLGEQFF. The CDR3 DNA reads TGTGCCAGCAGCTTAGGGACAACCGGTTTGGGCGAGCAGTTCTTC.

The genes are TRBV20-1 and TRBJ1-3; D gene uncertain. The CDR3 sequence is 12 residues long. Deletions cut 3 bases from V and 4 bases from J, with 7 bases between. Germline V lookup: CDR1 DFQATT, CDR2 SNEGSKA (reference sequence). As DNA, the CDR3 is TGCAGTGCTAGTCAGGCCGGAAACACCATATATTTT. Its translation is CSASQAGNTIYF.

As for this clonotype: A much larger clone sits a single nucleotide away, making a read error possible. CDR3 nucleotides: TGTGCCAGCAGCCCGGGACTAGAGGGAGTCGAGCAGTACTTC. It yields the protein CASSPGLEGVEQYF. The chain has TRBV3-1 and TRBJ2-7; 8 bases match TRBD2. The germline V gene has CDR1 LGHDT and CDR2 YNNKEL (reference sequence). The ends lost 4 bases at V and 6 bases at J; junction bases unmatched: 8. CDR3 length: 14 amino acids.

V usage is TRBV18 and J usage is TRBJ1-4, with no clear D. Trimming took 2 bases from V and 5 from J, leaving 12 bases between them. Germline CDR1 and CDR2: KGHSH and LQKENI. The CDR3 totals 15 residues. CDR3 protein: CASSPRSALNEKLFF. CDR3 DNA: TGTGCCAGCTCACCAAGGTCTGCCCTGAATGAAAAACTGTTTTTT.

On this clonotype itself: Since the CDR3 does not end with the conserved phenylalanine or tryptophan, this likely comes from a read error. The V and J genes are TRBV29-1 and TRBJ1-2; D unresolved. Trimming shortened V by 0 bases and J by 8 bases, and 16 bases separated the two germline ends. Germline-derived CDR1 and CDR2 are SQVTM and ANQGSEA. The CDR3 has 14 residues. The CDR3 bases are TGCAGCGTTGAAGATCTTCAGGTCATGGGCGGCTACACCCTC. Protein: CSVEDLQVMGGYTL.

V and J are TRBV24-1 and TRBJ2-3; TRBD2 aligns across 7 bases. Germline CDR1 KGHDR, CDR2 SFDVKD. V dropped 1 base and J dropped 4; count of bases not matched to a gene: 7. The CDR3 runs to 16 residues. The CDR3 sequence: CATSDFGGRAPDTQYF. Here the CDR3 DNA reads TGTGCCACCAGTGATTTCGGCGGGAGAGCCCCAGATACGCAGTATTTT.

The chain joins TRBV9 to TRBJ1-6; D remains ambiguous. V lost 1 base and J 7 bases, leaving 3 bases between the germline ends. The CDR3 is 12 residues long. Germline V gene lookup returns CDR1 SGDLS and CDR2 YYNGEE. The CDR3 loop reads CASSVMNSPLHF. The CDR3 nucleotides read TGTGCCAGCAGCGTAATGAATTCACCCCTCCACTTT. The full variable domain, its missing parts supplied by reference TRBV9 and TRBJ1-6, is DSGVTQTPKHLITATGQRVTLRCSPRSGDLSVYWYQQSLDQGLQFLIQYYNGEERAKGNILERFSAQQFPDLHSELNLSSLELGDSALYFCASSVMNSPLHFGNGTRLTVT.

A remark on this clonotype: A clone one base away is much larger, so this may be a read error. The limits of the CDR3 on the DNA are not certain, so only TCRdb's listed CDR3 is given. This chain uses TRBV6-1 with TRBJ2-7. Germline lookup yields CDR1 MNHNS and CDR2 SASEGT. 14 amino acids form the CDR3, both terminal residues included. The CDR3 sequence: CASSGFGFGSERYF.

V is TRBV2 and J is TRBJ2-7, with 11 bases identical to TRBD2. CDR1 SNHLY and CDR2 FYNNEI come from the germline V gene. Trimming removed 3 bases from V and 2 bases from J; junction bases left unmatched: 3. The CDR3 contains 15 residues. The CDR3, as DNA: TGTGCCAGCAGTGAGTTGACTAGCGGGGCCTACGAGCAGTACTTC. Its protein product is CASSELTSGAYEQYF. The whole variable domain, filled in from reference TRBV2 and TRBJ2-7, reads EPEVTQTPSHQVTQMGQEVILRCVPISNHLYFYWYRQILGQKVEFLVSFYNNEISEKSEIFDDQFSVERPDGSNFTLKIRSTKLEDSAMYFCASSELTSGAYEQYFGPGTRLTVT.

In DNA form, the CDR3 reads TGCGCCAGCTGCGGTGGGACAGGGGGATCCGAGCAGTACTTC. It is translated as CASCGGTGGSEQYF. The chain couples TRBV5-1 to TRBJ2-7; 11 bases are a match to TRBD1. V lost 7 bases, J lost 6 bases, and 9 bases stayed unmatched. This CDR3 contains 14 residues. CDR1 is SGHRS and CDR2 is YFSETQ in the germline V gene.